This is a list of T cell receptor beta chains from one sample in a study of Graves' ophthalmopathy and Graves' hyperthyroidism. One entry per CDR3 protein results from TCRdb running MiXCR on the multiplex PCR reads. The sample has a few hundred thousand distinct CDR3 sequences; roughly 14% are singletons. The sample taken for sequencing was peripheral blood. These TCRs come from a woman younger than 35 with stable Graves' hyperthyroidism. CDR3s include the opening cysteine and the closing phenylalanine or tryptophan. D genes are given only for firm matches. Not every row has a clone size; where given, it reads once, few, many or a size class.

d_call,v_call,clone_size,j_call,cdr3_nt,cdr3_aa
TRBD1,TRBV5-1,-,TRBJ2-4,TGCGCCAGCAGCCCGGGACAGGTGGAGGACATTCAGTACTTC,CASSPGQVEDIQYF
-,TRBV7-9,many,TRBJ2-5,TGTGCCAGCACCCTGGACACACAAGAGACCCAGTACTTC,CASTLDTQETQYF
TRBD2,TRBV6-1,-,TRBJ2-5,TGTGCCAGCAGTGAATTTGGGACAGCGGGGGGAGAGACCCAGTACTTC,CASSEFGTAGGETQYF
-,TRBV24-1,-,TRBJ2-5,TGTGCCACCAGTGATTCAGAGGGAATCCAAGAGACCCAGTACTTC,CATSDSEGIQETQYF
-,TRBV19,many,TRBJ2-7,TGTGCCAGTAGGCGTGGACCCCGCTCAGACTACGAGCAGTACTTC,CASRRGPRSDYEQYF
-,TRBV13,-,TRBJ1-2,TGTGCCAGCAGCTTCGTACAGTCTTATGGCTACACCTTC,CASSFVQSYGYTF
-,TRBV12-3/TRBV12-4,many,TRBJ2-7,TGTGCCAGCACCGGGACACCCTCCTACGAGCAGTACTTC,CASTGTPSYEQYF
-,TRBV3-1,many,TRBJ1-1,TGTGCCAGCAGCCCGTGGACAGCCCCTGAAGCTTTCTTT,CASSPWTAPEAFF
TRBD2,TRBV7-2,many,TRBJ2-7,TGTGCCAGCAGCTTAACGGGGCGGGGGGGCAGTAACGAGCAGTACTTC,CASSLTGRGGSNEQYF
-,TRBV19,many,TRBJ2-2,TGTGCCAGTAGTACAGGGGAGATCACCGGGGAGCTGTTTTTT,CASSTGEITGELFF
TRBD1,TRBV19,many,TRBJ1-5,TGTGCCAGTAGAGACAGGGTGGACAATCAGCCCCAGCATTTT,CASRDRVDNQPQHF
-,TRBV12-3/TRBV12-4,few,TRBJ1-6,TGTGCCAGCAGCCACCGGGGGGGCGCCGGGGATTCACCCCTCCACTTT,CASSHRGGAGDSPLHF
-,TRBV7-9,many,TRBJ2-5,TGTGCCAGCAGCTTATCAAGTAGCGGAGAGACCCAGTACTTC,CASSLSSSGETQYF
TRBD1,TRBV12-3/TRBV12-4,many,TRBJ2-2,TGTGCCAGCAGTCCCGAGGACAGGGTTAGGGTCACCGGGGAGCTGTTTTTT,CASSPEDRVRVTGELFF
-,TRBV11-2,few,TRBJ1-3,TGTGCCAGCAGCTTAGATTTGGATTCTGGAAACACCATATATTTT,CASSLDLDSGNTIYF
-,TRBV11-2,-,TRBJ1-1,TGTGCCAGCAGCTTAGTCAGGGGAGACACTGAAGCTTTCTTT,CASSLVRGDTEAFF
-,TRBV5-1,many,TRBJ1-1,TGCGCCAGCAGCTTGGCAGGGTCTGACACTGAAGCTTTCTTT,CASSLAGSDTEAFF
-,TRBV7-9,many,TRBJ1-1,TGTGCCAGCAGCTTAGACCAATCCACTGAAGCTTTCTTT,CASSLDQSTEAFF
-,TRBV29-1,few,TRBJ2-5,TGCAGCGTTGCGGGCTTCCAAGAGACCCAGTACTTC,CSVAGFQETQYF
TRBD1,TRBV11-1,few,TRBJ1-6,TGTGCCAGCAGCCCCCCCCCCGACAGGGGAAGTGCATATAATTCACCCCTCCACTTT,CASSPPPDRGSAYNSPLHF
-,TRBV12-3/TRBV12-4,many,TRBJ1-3,TGTGCCAGCAGTTACTTCGGAAGCAACGCTGGAAACACCATATATTTT,CASSYFGSNAGNTIYF
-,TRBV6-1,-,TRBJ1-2,TGTGCCAGCAGGTGGCGGGGGACTTTTAGCTATGGCTACACCTTC,CASRWRGTFSYGYTF
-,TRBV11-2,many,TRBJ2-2,TGTGCCAGCAGCTCCCTTAGGTGGTTAACCGGGACCGGGGAGCTGTTTTTT,CASSSLRWLTGTGELFF
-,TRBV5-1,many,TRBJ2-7,TGCGCCAGCAGCCCGTACAGCTCCTACGAGCAGTACTTC,CASSPYSSYEQYF
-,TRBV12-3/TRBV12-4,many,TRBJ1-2,TGTGCCAGCAGTACGACGGTTTCTAACTATGGCTACACCTTC,CASSTTVSNYGYTF
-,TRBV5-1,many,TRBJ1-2,TGCGCCAGCAGCCCCCGACCTGAGGTGGCGTATAGCTATGGCTACACCTTC,CASSPRPEVAYSYGYTF
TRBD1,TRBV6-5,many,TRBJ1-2,TGTGCCAGCAGTTACTCGTCAGGGGGCTATGGCTACACCTTC,CASSYSSGGYGYTF
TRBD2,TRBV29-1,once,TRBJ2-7,TGCAGCGTCCTACGGGGGGGCTACGAGCAGTACTTC,CSVLRGGYEQYF
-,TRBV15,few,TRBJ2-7,TGTGCCACCAGCAGGGCACGCTCCTACGAGCAGTACTTC,CATSRARSYEQYF
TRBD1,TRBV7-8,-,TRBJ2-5,TGTGCCAGCCTTCAGTCAGGGGGCTCCCCCCAAGAGACCCAGTACTTC,CASLQSGGSPQETQYF
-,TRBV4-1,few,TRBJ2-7,TGCGCCAGCAGCCAACAGAGCAGGTGGGGAAACGAGCAGTACTTC,CASSQQSRWGNEQYF
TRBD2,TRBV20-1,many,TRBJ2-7,TGCAGTGCTCCCCGGGGGGGAGCCGAGCAGTACTTC,CSAPRGGAEQYF
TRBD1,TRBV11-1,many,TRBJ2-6,TGTGCCAGCAGCTTAGCGTGCCGGACAGGTGGACGCTCTGGGGCCAACGTCCTGACTTTC,CASSLACRTGGRSGANVLTF
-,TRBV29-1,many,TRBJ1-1,TGCAGCGTTGAGAGGGGGGCGGAATGGAACACTGAAGCTTTCTTT,CSVERGAEWNTEAFF
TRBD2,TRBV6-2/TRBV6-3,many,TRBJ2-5,TGTGCCAGCACCTCCGGGGGGTCCCCGGAGACCCAGTACTTC,CASTSGGSPETQYF
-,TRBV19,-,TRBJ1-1,TGTGCCAGTAGTCCTCAAACGGGGGGTGAGCACACTGAAGCTTTCTTT,CASSPQTGGEHTEAFF
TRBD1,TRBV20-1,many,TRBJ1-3,TGCAGTGCTAGAGGTTATCCGGACAGGAGCTCTGGAAACACCATATATTTT,CSARGYPDRSSGNTIYF
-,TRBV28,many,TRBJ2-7,TGTGCCAGCAGTTTACAGGCTGGCTACGAGCAGTACTTC,CASSLQAGYEQYF
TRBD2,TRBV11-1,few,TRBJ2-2,TGTGCCAGCAGAATAGGGGCCAGCGGGGGTTTCACCGGGGAGCTGTTTTTT,CASRIGASGGFTGELFF
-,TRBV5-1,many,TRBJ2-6,TGCGCCAGCAGCTTGGCGACCACTCCTGGGGCCAACGTCCTGACTTTC,CASSLATTPGANVLTF
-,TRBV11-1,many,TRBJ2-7,TGTGCCAGCAGCACCCGGGAACGGGGGATGTCCTACGAGCAGTACTTC,CASSTRERGMSYEQYF
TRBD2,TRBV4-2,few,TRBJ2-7,TGTGCCAGCAGCCGGGGACTAGCGGGGGGGCTTGGCTACGAGCAGTACTTC,CASSRGLAGGLGYEQYF
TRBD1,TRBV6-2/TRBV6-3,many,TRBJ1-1,TGTGCCAGCCATGCAGGGGGCTGGTACACTGAAGCTTTCTTT,CASHAGGWYTEAFF
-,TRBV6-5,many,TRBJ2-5,TGTGCCAGCAGTTACAAACGAGAGACCCAGTACTTC,CASSYKRETQYF
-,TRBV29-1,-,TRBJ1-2,TGCAGCGTTGACCCCCAGCTAGGCTACACCTTC,CSVDPQLGYTF
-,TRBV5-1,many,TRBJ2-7,TGCGCCAGCAGCCAAGAGGGGATCGAGCAGTACTTC,CASSQEGIEQYF
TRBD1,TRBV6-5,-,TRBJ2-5,TGTGCCAGCAGTTACCCATCGACAGGGGGCGGTTTGGAGGCCCAGGACTTC,CASSYPSTGGGLEAQDF
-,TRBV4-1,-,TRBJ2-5,TGCGCCAGCAGCCAAGATTTTTTATCCGGCAGGGATGAGACCCAGTACTTC,CASSQDFLSGRDETQYF
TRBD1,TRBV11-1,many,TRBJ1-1,TGTGCCAGCAGCATACCGACCCGGACAGGAGAGAACACTGAAGCTTTCTTT,CASSIPTRTGENTEAFF
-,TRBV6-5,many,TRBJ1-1,TGTGCCAGCAGACCAGGGGTATTTAGTGAAGCTTTCTTT,CASRPGVFSEAFF
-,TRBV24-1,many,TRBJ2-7,TGTGCCACCAGTGATTTTGGCCAGGTTAACGAGCAGTACTTC,CATSDFGQVNEQYF
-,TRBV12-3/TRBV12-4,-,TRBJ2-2,TGTGCCAGCAGTTTGGTTCCGCCGAACACCGGGGAGCTGTTTTTT,CASSLVPPNTGELFF
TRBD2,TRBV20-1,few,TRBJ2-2,TGCAGTGCGACCCAAAGGAGCGGGGGGGCCAAGACCGGGGAGCTGTTTTTT,CSATQRSGGAKTGELFF
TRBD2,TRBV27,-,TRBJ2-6,TGTGCCAGCAATGGGGACTACTCTGGGGCCAACGTCCTGACTTTC,CASNGDYSGANVLTF
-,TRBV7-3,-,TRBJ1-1,TGTGCCAGCAGCCCACGGGTTGTCAGTTGGGAACTGAACACTGAAGCTTTCTTT,CASSPRVVSWELNTEAFF
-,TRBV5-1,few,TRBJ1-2,TGCGCCAGCAGCGGGGGGGCAGTCACTAACTATGGCTACACCTTC,CASSGGAVTNYGYTF
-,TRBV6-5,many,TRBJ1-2,TGTGCCAGCAGTTTACGAAAGGGGAACGGCTACACCTTC,CASSLRKGNGYTF